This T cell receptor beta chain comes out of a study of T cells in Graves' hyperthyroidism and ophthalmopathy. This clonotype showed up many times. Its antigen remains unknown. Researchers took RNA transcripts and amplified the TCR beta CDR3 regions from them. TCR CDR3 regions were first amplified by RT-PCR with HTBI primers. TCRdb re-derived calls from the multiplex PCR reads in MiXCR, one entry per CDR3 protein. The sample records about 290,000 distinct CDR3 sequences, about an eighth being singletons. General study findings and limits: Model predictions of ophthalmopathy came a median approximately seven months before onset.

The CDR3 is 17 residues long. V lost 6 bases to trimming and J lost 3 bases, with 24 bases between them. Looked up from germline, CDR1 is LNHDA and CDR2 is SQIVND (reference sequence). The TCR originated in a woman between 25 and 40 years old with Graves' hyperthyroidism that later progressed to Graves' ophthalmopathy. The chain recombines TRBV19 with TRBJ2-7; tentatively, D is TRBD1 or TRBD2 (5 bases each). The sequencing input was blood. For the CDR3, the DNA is TGTGCCAGTAGGGGAGAGGGACGGACACTAGGTTACTACGAGCAGTACTTC. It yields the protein CASRGEGRTLGYYEQYF.